This T cell receptor beta chain was recovered during a study of cytomegalovirus exposure and HLA in healthy donors. Findings of the study overall: Among the most significant clusters, several appeared linked to common viral pathogens in a later analysis. Reportedly, fewer N-insertions than the approximately 610-donor mean appeared in an Asian-associated ancestry cluster in a later analysis. Later on, an analysis showed TCR association rates differing by HLA locus, with DRB1 the most and HLA-C the fewest.

In regard to this clone: Its antigen is undetermined.

PCR used 60 Vbeta primers and 13 Jbeta primers. Some clones are missing from TCRdb's copy, which holds only in-frame ones; the method was immunoSEQ multiplex PCR. The sample yields 100,000 to 150,000 clones, about three quarters seen once. Germline V CDR1 and CDR2: SGHTA, FQGNSA. The V end was cut by 1 base, the J end by 1 base, with 8 bases between. There are 15 residues in the CDR3. This chain connects TRBV7-2 to TRBJ1-5; no clear D. Sample: PBMCs. The receptor was derived from a man in his forties or fifties in good health and CMV-seronegative. The CDR3 loop is CASSLELGSNQPQHF. The CDR3 DNA reads TGTGCCAGCAGCTTAGAGTTGGGCAGCAATCAGCCCCAGCATTTT.